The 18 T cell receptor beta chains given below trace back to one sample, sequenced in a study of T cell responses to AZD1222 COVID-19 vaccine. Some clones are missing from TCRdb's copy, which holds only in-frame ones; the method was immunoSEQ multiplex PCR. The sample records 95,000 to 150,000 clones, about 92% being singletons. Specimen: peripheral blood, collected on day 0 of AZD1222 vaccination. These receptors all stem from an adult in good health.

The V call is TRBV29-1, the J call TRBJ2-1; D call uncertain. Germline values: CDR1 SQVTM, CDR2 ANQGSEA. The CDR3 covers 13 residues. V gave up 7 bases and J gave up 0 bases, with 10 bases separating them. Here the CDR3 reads CSGGDSSYNEQFF. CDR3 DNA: TGCAGCGGAGGTGATAGCTCCTACAATGAGCAGTTCTTC.

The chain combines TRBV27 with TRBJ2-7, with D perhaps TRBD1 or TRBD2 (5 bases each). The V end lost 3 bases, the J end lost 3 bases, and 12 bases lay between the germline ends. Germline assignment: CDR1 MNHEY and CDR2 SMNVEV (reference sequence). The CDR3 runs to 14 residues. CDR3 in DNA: TGTGCCAGCAGTTTGGTTGGGGGTGGCTACGAGCAGTACTTC. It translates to CASSLVGGGYEQYF.

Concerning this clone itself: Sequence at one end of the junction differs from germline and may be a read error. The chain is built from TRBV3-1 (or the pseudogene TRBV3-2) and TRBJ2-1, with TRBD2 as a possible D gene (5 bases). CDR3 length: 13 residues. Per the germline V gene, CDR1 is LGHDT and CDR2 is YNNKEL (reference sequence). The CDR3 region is CASSEDGRGEQFF. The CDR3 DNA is TGTGCCAGCAGCGAAGATGGACGGGGTGAGCAGTTCTTC.

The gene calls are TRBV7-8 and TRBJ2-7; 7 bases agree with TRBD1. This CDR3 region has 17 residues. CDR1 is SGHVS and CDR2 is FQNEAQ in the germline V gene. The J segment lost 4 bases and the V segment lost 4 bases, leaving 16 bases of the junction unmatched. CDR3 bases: TGTGCCAGCAGCTACCCACCGAGTGGGCAGGGGGAGTACGAGCAGTACTTC. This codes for CASSYPPSGQGEYEQYF.

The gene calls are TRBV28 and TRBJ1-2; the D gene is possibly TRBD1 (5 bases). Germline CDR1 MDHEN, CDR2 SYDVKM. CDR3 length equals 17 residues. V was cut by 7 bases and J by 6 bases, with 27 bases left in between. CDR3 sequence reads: CASNGGGAGKLLNGYTF. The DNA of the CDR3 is TGTGCCAGCAATGGGGGGGGTGCAGGAAAGCTATTAAATGGCTACACCTTC.

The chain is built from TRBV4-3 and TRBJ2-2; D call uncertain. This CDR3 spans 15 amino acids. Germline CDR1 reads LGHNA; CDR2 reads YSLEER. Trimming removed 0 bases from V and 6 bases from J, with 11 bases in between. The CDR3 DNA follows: TGCGCCAGCAGCCAAGAAGACCCAACGGCCGGGGAGCTGTTTTTT. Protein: CASSQEDPTAGELFF.

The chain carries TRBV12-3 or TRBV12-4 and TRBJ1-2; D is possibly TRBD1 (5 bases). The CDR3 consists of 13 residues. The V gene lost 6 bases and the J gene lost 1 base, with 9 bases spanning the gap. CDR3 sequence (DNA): TGTGCCAGCAGCCCCAGGGTTAACTATGGCTACACCTTC. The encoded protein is CASSPRVNYGYTF.

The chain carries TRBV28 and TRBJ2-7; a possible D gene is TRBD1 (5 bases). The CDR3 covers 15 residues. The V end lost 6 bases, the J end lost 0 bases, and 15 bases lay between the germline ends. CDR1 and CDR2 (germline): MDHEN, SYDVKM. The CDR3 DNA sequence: TGTGCCAGCAGCCCAATTCGACAGAGCTCCTACGAGCAGTACTTC. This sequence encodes CASSPIRQSSYEQYF.

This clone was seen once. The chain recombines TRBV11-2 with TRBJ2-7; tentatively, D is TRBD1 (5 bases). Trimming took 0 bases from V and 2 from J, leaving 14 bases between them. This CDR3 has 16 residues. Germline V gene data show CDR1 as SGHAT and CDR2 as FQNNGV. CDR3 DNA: TGTGCCAGCAGCTTAGAAGGTACAGGTTCACCCTACGAGCAGTACTTC. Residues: CASSLEGTGSPYEQYF.

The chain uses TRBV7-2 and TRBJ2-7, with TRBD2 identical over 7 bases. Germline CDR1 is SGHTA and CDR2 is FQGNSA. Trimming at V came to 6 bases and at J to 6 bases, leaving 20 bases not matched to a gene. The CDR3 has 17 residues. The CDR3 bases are TGTGCCAGCAGTTCACAGCGGTGGGAGGGAAGGGCGACCGAGCAGTACTTC. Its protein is CASSSQRWEGRATEQYF.

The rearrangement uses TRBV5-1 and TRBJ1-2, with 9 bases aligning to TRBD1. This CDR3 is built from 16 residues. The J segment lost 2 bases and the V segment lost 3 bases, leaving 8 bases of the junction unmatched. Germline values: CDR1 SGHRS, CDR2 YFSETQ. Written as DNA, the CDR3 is TGCGCCAGCAGCTCGATTTTACAGGGGGCAAACTATGGCTACACCTTC. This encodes CASSSILQGANYGYTF.

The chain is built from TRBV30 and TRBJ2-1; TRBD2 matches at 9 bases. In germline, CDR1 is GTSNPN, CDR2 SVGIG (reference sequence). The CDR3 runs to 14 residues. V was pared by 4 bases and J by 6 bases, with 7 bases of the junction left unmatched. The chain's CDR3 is CAWTSRLAANEQFF. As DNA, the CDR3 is TGTGCCTGGACTTCCCGACTAGCGGCCAATGAGCAGTTCTTC.

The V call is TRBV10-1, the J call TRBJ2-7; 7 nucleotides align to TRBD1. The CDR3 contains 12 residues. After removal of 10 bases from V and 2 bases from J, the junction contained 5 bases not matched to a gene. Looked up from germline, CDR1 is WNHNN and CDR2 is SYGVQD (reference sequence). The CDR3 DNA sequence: TGCGCCACCGGGGACAGCACCTACGAGCAGTACTTC. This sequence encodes CATGDSTYEQYF.

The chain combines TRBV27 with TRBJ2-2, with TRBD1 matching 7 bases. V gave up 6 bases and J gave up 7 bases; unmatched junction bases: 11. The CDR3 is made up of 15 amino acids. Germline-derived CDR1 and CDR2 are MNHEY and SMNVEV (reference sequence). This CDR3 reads CASRARDSGHGELFF. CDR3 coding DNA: TGTGCCAGCAGGGCAAGGGACAGTGGTCACGGGGAGCTGTTTTTT.

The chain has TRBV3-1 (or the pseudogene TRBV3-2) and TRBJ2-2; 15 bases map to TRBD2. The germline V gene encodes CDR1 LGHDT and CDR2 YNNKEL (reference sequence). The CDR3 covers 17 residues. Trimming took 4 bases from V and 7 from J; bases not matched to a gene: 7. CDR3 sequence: CASSLWTSGGAIGELFF. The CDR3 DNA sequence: TGTGCCAGCAGCCTATGGACTAGCGGGGGGGCCATCGGGGAGCTGTTTTTT.

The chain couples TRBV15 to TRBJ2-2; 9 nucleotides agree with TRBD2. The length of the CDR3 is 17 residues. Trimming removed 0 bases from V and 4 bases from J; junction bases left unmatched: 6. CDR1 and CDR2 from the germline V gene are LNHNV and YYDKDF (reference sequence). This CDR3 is CATSRDRAGGRTGELFF. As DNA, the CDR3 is TGTGCCACCAGCAGAGATCGGGCGGGGGGGCGCACCGGGGAGCTGTTTTTT. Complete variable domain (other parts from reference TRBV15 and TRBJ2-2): DAMVIQNPRYQVTQFGKPVTLSCSQTLNHNVMYWYQQKSSQAPKLLFHYYDKDFNNEADTPDNFQSRRPNTSFCFLDIRSPGLGDTAMYLCATSRDRAGGRTGELFFGEGSRLTVL.

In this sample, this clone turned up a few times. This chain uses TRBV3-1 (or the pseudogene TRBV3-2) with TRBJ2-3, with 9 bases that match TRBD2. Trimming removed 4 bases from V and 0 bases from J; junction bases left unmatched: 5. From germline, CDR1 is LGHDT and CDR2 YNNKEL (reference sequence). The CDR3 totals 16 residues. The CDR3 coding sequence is TGTGCCAGCAGCCTCTTAGCGGGGGCTAGCACAGATACGCAGTATTTT. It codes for CASSLLAGASTDTQYF.

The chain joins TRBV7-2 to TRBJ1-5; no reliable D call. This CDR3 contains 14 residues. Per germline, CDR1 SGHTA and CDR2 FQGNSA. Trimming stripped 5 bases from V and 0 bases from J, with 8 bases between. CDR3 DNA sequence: TGTGCCAGCAGCCTCCAGGTTAGCAATCAGCCCCAGCATTTT. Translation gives CASSLQVSNQPQHF.